This T cell receptor beta chain was sequenced in a study of CD8 T cells in ankylosing spondylitis. Regarding the study as a whole: As reported, disease-linked clones showed significant enrichment in matched ankylosing spondylitis synovial fluid.

This clonotype was seen repeatedly, ten times or more. Its antigen is currently unknown. 5'-RACE, quantitative and with molecular barcodes, yielded the TCR beta libraries. MiXCR, run by TCRdb on the 5' RACE reads, gives a single entry per CDR3 protein. The sample lists 250,000 or so distinct CDR3 sequences; about 24% were seen once. Deletions cut 0 bases from V and 2 bases from J, with 11 bases between. This CDR3 has 15 amino acids. Material for sequencing was blood, either unsorted or a sorted T cell fraction (not recorded which). This TCR derives from a male donor with ankylosing spondylitis or in good health (not recorded which). The chain carries TRBV12-3 or TRBV12-4 and TRBJ2-7; the D gene is possibly TRBD1 (5 bases). CDR3 DNA: TGTGCCAGCAGTTTAGCCCGACAGCGAGCCTACGAGCAGTACTTC. It yields the protein CASSLARQRAYEQYF.